The 16 T cell receptor beta chains below come from one sample, sequenced in a study of T cells in Graves' hyperthyroidism and ophthalmopathy. Researchers amplified the TCR beta CDR3 regions from RNA transcripts. First-round RT-PCR of the TCR CDR3 relied on the HTBI primer set. TCRdb processed the multiplex PCR reads anew with MiXCR; each CDR3 protein has one entry. The data contain about 720,000 distinct CDR3 sequences, about a sixth of them seen just once; the ten biggest clones take up under 10%. Sequenced: blood. The source is a man between 18 and 29 years old with Graves' hyperthyroidism.

This clonotype was found many times. The rearrangement uses TRBV7-2 and TRBJ2-1; D possibly corresponds to TRBD1 (7 bases). Per germline, CDR1 SGHTA and CDR2 FQGNSA. The CDR3 has 16 amino acids. Trimming pared 1 base from V and 6 bases from J, leaving 16 bases between. CDR3 DNA sequence: TGTGCCAGCAGCTTAGAGGGGGCGGGGATTCCCAATGAGCAGTTCTTC. Amino acid sequence: CASSLEGAGIPNEQFF.

This clonotype occurred many times. This chain uses TRBV9 with TRBJ1-5; D remains ambiguous. The CDR3 spans 13 residues. CDR1 SGDLS and CDR2 YYNGEE come from the germline V gene. The V gene lost 0 bases and the J gene lost 7 bases, with 8 bases spanning the gap. In nucleotides, the CDR3 is TGTGCCAGCAGCGTAGCCCCTCACCAGCCCCAGCATTTT. The encoded protein is CASSVAPHQPQHF.

There are many counts of this clonotype. CDR3 in DNA: TGTGCCATCAGTGGGACAGGATTGAACACTGAAGCTTTCTTT. Translated, it gives CAISGTGLNTEAFF. The chain has TRBV10-3 and TRBJ1-1, with TRBD1 matching 7 bases. Germline trimming cut 4 bases from V and 0 bases from J; bases unmatched to any gene: 2. Germline V CDR1 and CDR2: ENHRY, SYGVKD. This CDR3 comprises 14 residues.

The gene calls are TRBV3-1 and TRBJ2-1; possibly TRBD2 for D (7 bases). Germline-derived CDR1 and CDR2 are LGHDT and YNNKEL (reference sequence). V dropped 3 bases and J dropped 9 bases, with 12 bases sitting between them. This CDR3 spans 13 amino acids. For the CDR3, the DNA is TGTGCCAGCAGCCAGGGGGGGCGCGGTGAGCAGTTCTTC. This gives the protein CASSQGGRGEQFF.

The chain links TRBV12-5 to TRBJ2-7; 8 bases are shared with TRBD1. Germline CDR1 is LGHNT and CDR2 is FRNRAP. The CDR3 contains 15 residues. The CDR3, as DNA: TGTGCACAACTAACCGAGGACAGGGATGTGAGGGAGCAGTACTTC. Protein sequence: CAQLTEDRDVREQYF. Full variable domain (rest looked up from reference TRBV12-5 and TRBJ2-7): DARVTQTPRHKVTEMGQEVTMRCQPILGHNTVFWYRQTMMQGLELLAYFRNRAPLDDSGMPKDRFSAEMPDATLATLKIQPSEPRDSAVYFCAQLTEDRDVREQYFGPGTRLTVT.

A single count supports this clonotype. The chain combines TRBV6-1 with TRBJ2-7, with 9 positions matching TRBD2. This CDR3 region has 16 residues. V shed 5 bases, J shed 3 bases, and the junction held 11 bases outside the gene matches. Germline values: CDR1 MNHNS, CDR2 SASEGT. CDR3 residues: CASSLAASGKVYEQYF. DNA for the CDR3: TGTGCCAGCAGTCTCGCGGCTAGCGGGAAGGTCTACGAGCAGTACTTC.

The V gene is TRBV12-3 or TRBV12-4, the J gene TRBJ1-6, with 8 bases aligning to TRBD1. The CDR3 contains 17 residues. The V and J ends lost 3 bases and 0 bases, in that order; junction bases with no gene match: 4. The CDR3 coding sequence is TGTGCCAGCAGTTTTGACAGGGGAAGCTCCTATAATTCACCCCTCCACTTT. This sequence encodes CASSFDRGSSYNSPLHF.

This chain joins TRBV28 and TRBJ2-2; TRBD2 matches at 9 bases. With 5 bases clipped from V and 4 bases from J, the junction kept 14 bases outside the gene matches. CDR3 length: 18 amino acids. Looked up from germline, CDR1 is MDHEN and CDR2 is SYDVKM. CDR3 sequence: CASSRPGLALLGTGELFF. For the CDR3, the DNA is TGTGCCAGCAGTCGTCCGGGACTAGCTTTATTGGGCACCGGGGAGCTGTTTTTT. Variable domain in full (rest from reference TRBV28 and TRBJ2-2): DVKVTQSSRYLVKRTGEKVFLECVQDMDHENMFWYRQDPGLGLRLIYFSYDVKMKEKGDIPEGYSVSREKKERFSLILESASTNQTSMYLCASSRPGLALLGTGELFFGEGSRLTVL.

The table lists this clonotype with a few counts. This chain joins TRBV5-8 and TRBJ2-1; 10 bases fit TRBD2. Germline V lookup: CDR1 SGHTS, CDR2 YDEGEE. This CDR3 contains 17 residues. V trimming: 1 base; J trimming: 9 bases; junction bases outside the gene matches: 13. CDR3 sequence: CASSLWGLAGAGGEQFF. The CDR3 DNA reads TGTGCCAGCAGCTTGTGGGGCCTAGCGGGAGCCGGGGGTGAGCAGTTCTTC.

The sample holds a few counts of this clonotype. The DNA for the CDR3 is TGTGCCAGCTCACCTGGGACTAGCGGGAGGGGGCCAGATACGCAGTATTTT. Translated, it gives CASSPGTSGRGPDTQYF. The chain joins TRBV18 to TRBJ2-3, with 16 bases that match TRBD2. The CDR3 spans 17 residues. Germline V CDR1 and CDR2: KGHSH, LQKENI. V shed 3 bases, J shed 4 bases, and the junction held 4 bases outside the gene matches.

The rearrangement joins TRBV10-3 to TRBJ1-2; D ambiguous. CDR1 ENHRY and CDR2 SYGVKD come from the germline V gene. CDR3 length: 14 residues. V was clipped by 3 bases and J by 8 bases, with 16 bases between them. CDR3 sequence (DNA): TGTGCCATCAGTGACGTAGCGGGAGACGGGGGCTACACCTTC. Translation gives CAISDVAGDGGYTF.

The table lists this clonotype with many counts. The gene calls are TRBV2 and TRBJ2-3, with D possibly being TRBD2 (5 bases). The germline gives CDR1 SNHLY, CDR2 FYNNEI. The CDR3 is 12 residues long. V lost 3 bases and J 4 bases, leaving 5 bases between the germline ends. The CDR3 protein is CASSDSADTQYF. The CDR3 nucleotides are TGTGCCAGCAGTGATAGCGCAGATACGCAGTATTTT.

The chain combines TRBV6-1 with TRBJ2-1; D remains unclear. The CDR3 is 12 amino acids. V was shortened by 6 bases and J by 8 bases, with 11 bases between the two germline ends. Germline V CDR1 and CDR2: MNHNS, SASEGT. The CDR3 region is CASRRNSYEQFF. CDR3 nucleotide sequence: TGTGCCAGCAGGCGCAACAGCTATGAGCAGTTCTTC.

This clonotype has a handful of counts. The chain joins TRBV18 to TRBJ2-2, with D uncertain. Germline CDR1 is KGHSH and CDR2 is LQKENI. V was clipped by 4 bases and J by 0 bases, with 9 bases between them. The CDR3 covers 15 residues. CDR3 protein: CASSRRKPNTGELFF. Here the CDR3 DNA reads TGTGCCAGCTCACGCCGAAAGCCGAACACCGGGGAGCTGTTTTTT.

This clonotype showed up many times. The chain joins TRBV12-3 or TRBV12-4 to TRBJ1-5; 10 bases are shared with TRBD1. There are 13 residues in the CDR3. The V and J ends lost 8 bases and 6 bases, in that order; junction bases with no gene match: 4. Here the CDR3 reads CASGDRGGQPQHF. The CDR3 DNA is TGTGCCAGCGGGGACAGGGGAGGTCAGCCCCAGCATTTT.

The J gene is TRBJ1-4, the V gene TRBV28; no firm D call. Germline V CDR1 and CDR2: MDHEN, SYDVKM. The CDR3 is 14 amino acids. V lost 1 base and J lost 8, with 11 bases in between. The CDR3 region is CASSLYSGSEKLFF. The CDR3 DNA reads as TGTGCCAGCAGTTTATATTCAGGAAGCGAAAAACTGTTTTTT.